The sequence of this T cell receptor beta chain was determined in a study of Ad26.COV2.S vaccination and SARS-CoV-2 variants. Broader study findings: Substantial breadth was reported for post-vaccination spike-specific CD8+ and CD4+ T cells.

A remark on this clone: Its specificity is unknown.

Documented treatment: approximately 18 received Ad26.COV2.S at low or high dose, single or two shots; 5 received placebo; per-sample allocation not given. Specimen acquisition occurred on day 63 following the initial vaccine or placebo injection. Donation came from an adult in Boston who was aged 18-55 years. CDR3 length: 15 amino acids. V was clipped by 4 bases and J by 1 base, with 8 bases between them. Germline V gene data show CDR1 as MNHNY and CDR2 as SVGAGI (reference sequence). Profiled with immunoSEQ multiplex PCR; TCRdb holds only in-frame clones, not every one. Of hundreds of thousands of clones listed, around 86% are singletons.

This chain connects TRBV6-6 to TRBJ2-6, with unresolved D. The sequence was obtained from a person aged 18-65 years who received the Ad26.COV2.S COVID-19 vaccine or a placebo. The sequences come from peripheral blood, collected in a trial of Ad26.COV2.S vaccine versus placebo. The CDR3 spells CASSWARSGANVLTF. The DNA of the CDR3 is TGTGCCAGCAGTTGGGCGAGGTCTGGGGCCAACGTCCTGACTTTC.